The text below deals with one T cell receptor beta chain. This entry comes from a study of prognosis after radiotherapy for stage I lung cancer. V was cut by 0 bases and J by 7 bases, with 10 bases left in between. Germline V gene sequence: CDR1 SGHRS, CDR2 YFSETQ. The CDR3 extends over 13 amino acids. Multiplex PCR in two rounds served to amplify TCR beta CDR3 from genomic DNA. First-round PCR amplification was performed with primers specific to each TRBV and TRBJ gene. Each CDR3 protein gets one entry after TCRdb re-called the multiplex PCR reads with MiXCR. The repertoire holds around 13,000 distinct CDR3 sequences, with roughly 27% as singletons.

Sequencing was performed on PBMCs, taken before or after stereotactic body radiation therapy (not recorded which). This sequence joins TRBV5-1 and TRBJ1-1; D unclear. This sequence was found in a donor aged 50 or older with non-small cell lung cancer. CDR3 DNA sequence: TGCGCCAGCAGCTTGGGGCATTTGAATGAAGCTTTCTTT. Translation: CASSLGHLNEAFF.